This T cell receptor (beta chain) appears in the sequencing data of a study of T cells after yellow fever vaccination (dated by TCRdb to the late 2010s). Regarding the complete study: The SMART-Seq v4 Ultra Low Input RNA kit was used to prepare libraries from fractions with low cell numbers. Two healthy male donors, one aged 18 to 30 and one aged 30 to 40 years, made up the cohort. Bulk PBMC replicates and cell subsets were isolated from blood drawn at multiple timepoints before and after both primary and secondary immunization. To follow T-cell clones before and after primary and booster YFV17D yellow fever vaccination, bulk TCR alpha and beta repertoires were sequenced over time.

This clonotype was recorded at least ten times. Its antigen is not yet known. No per-base quality is available; no much larger clone lies one base away. Its CDR3 holds 15 amino acids, cysteine through phenylalanine. Only the CDR3 portion is preserved as DNA: 45 bases, with reading frame beginning at the first base. According to the germline V gene (reference sequence), CDR1 reads SEHNR and CDR2 reads FQNEAQ. Trimming takes 2 bases from V and 5 bases from J, and the germline ends sit 15 bases apart. This specimen's treatment or condition label, per the study, means: live attenuated yellow fever vaccine strain. PBMCs were isolated from peripheral blood using a standard Ficoll-Paque protocol. Dynabeads CD4 and CD8 positive selection kits were used to isolate CD4 and CD8 T-cell fractions. TriZol was used to extract RNA from bulk PBMCs, from CD4 and CD8 fractions, and from dextramer-positive and dextramer-negative fractions.

Study-level results and caveats: The secondary T-cell response was weaker than the primary response but faster, peaking on day 5 instead of day 15. Computational filtering was required because FACS-sorted repertoires could contain abundant contaminating clonotypes from the bulk population. Most clones expanded after primary vaccination were re-detected after the booster (approximately 96% of CD4 and 80% to 90% of CD8), suggesting broad memory maintenance. A small fraction of clonotypes showed up in both the CD4 and CD8 compartments, probably as a result of convergent recombination. Because only a couple of donors were included in the study, the extent to which the findings can be generalized is limited.

TCR cDNA was synthesized by 5'RACE template switching, which introduced a universal primer site and unique molecular identifiers. cDNA synthesis was primed from both the TCR alpha and TCR beta constant segments. Libraries were amplified in two PCR steps, with sample barcodes and sequencing adapters added in the second step. Sequencing of libraries was done on Illumina HiSeq 2500 (2x100 bp) or NovaSeq (2x150 bp). The study's own analysis went as follows. Reads were demultiplexed and collapsed into UMI consensus sequences with MIGEC, and V(D)J alignment was performed with MiXCR. Vaccine-responding clonotypes were identified with edgeR using replicate PBMC samples, with FDR below 0.01 and a log2 fold change above 5 up to day 15 being required. Each bulk clonotype was labeled CD4 or CD8 based on which sequenced repertoire, CD4 or CD8, contained the clonotype at higher abundance. Using fastp trimming at Q25 and MiXCR clonotype assembly, TCRdb reanalyzed the public sequencing data and kept in-frame beta chains. When rows share a CDR3 protein, they turn into one entry using the most common DNA and genes. The V and J calls here are based on TCRdb, not the publication. Recorded for this sample are 65,000 to 70,000 distinct CDR3 sequences; about 6% of them occurred a single time. The ten largest account for under 2.5% of the sample.

The receptor comes from a man aged 18-30 years who received the YFV17D yellow fever vaccine. In this chain, TRBV7-9 is recombined with TRBJ2-5, and possibly TRBD2, on 6 matching bases. Sequences were derived from CD4+ T cells sorted from PBMCs, sampled less than 18 days after the first yellow fever vaccination. The CDR3 protein: CASSLSETSRETQYF. The DNA sequence is as follows: TGTGCCAGCAGCTTATCCGAGACTAGTAGGGAGACCCAGTACTTC.